Shown below are 21 T cell receptor beta chains from a single sample sequenced in a study of T cell clones after liver transplantation (dated by TCRdb to the late 2010s). In the paper's terms, the time point label means: pre-transplant. Library prep was done by the immunoSEQ multiplex PCR assay. Sourced from immuneACCESS, this table was stored by TCRdb with only in-frame sequences that have V and J called. A share of the clones is absent; for the studies checked, an unresolved V gene accounts for under half, and the remainder has no known explanation. For this sample there are tens of thousands of clones; around nine tenths appear just once. The ten largest clones represent roughly 3% of the sample. The sequenced sample was CD4+ T cells from blood, obtained before liver transplant. These TCRs come from a human donor who received a liver transplant.

The V gene is TRBV6-5, the J gene TRBJ1-4, with D possibly TRBD1 on 6 matching bases. The CDR3 sequence is 16 residues long. The V and J ends lost 2 bases and 7 bases respectively, with 17 bases between them. CDR1 is MNHEY and CDR2 is SVGAGI in the germline V gene. Written as DNA, the CDR3 is TGTGCCAGCAGTTACGGGCCGGGGGCGCGAGTTGAAAAACTGTTTTTT. Its translation: CASSYGPGARVEKLFF.

This sequence joins TRBV2 and TRBJ2-7; D might be TRBD2 (7 bases). The V and J ends lost 7 bases and 6 bases respectively, with 16 bases between them. CDR3 length equals 13 residues. Germline V CDR1 and CDR2: SNHLY, FYNNEI. The CDR3 region is CASTEGGLAEQYF. Here the CDR3 DNA reads TGTGCCAGCACCGAGGGGGGGCTGGCCGAGCAGTACTTC. The entire variable domain, with the rest obtained from reference TRBV2 and TRBJ2-7, is as follows: EPEVTQTPSHQVTQMGQEVILRCVPISNHLYFYWYRQILGQKVEFLVSFYNNEISEKSEIFDDQFSVERPDGSNFTLKIRSTKLEDSAMYFCASTEGGLAEQYFGPGTRLTVT.

The rearrangement uses TRBV4-2 and TRBJ1-5; the match to TRBD1 covers 7 bases. From germline, CDR1 is LGHNA and CDR2 YNFKEQ. The junction had 2 bases not matched to a gene; V was cut back by 1 base and J by 2 bases. The CDR3 length is 15 residues. The CDR3 loop reads CASSQGTGGNQPQHF. As DNA, the CDR3 is TGTGCCAGCAGCCAAGGAACAGGGGGCAATCAGCCCCAGCATTTT.

The chain is built from TRBV28 and TRBJ2-6; tentative D call: TRBD1 (6 bases). V shed 5 bases and J shed 0 bases, with 14 bases lying between them. The germline CDR1 and CDR2 sequences are MDHEN and SYDVKM. The CDR3 contains 17 residues. The CDR3 spells CASSPWGPSSGANVLTF. The CDR3 coding sequence is TGTGCCAGCAGTCCCTGGGGGCCTTCCTCTGGGGCCAACGTCCTGACTTTC.

A few counts support this clone. The chain has TRBV11-2 and TRBJ1-2; D unresolved. Trimming took off 4 bases at V and 3 bases at J, with 3 bases between the two ends. Germline CDR1 and CDR2: SGHAT and FQNNGV. The CDR3 has 11 amino acids. Here the CDR3 reads CASSSYYGYTF. The CDR3 DNA sequence: TGTGCCAGCAGCTCCTACTATGGCTACACCTTC.

The rearrangement uses TRBV11-2 and TRBJ2-2; no clear D. Trimming cost V 3 bases and J 5 bases, with 13 bases left between them. The CDR3 length is 15 residues. The germline V gene has CDR1 SGHAT and CDR2 FQNNGV. The CDR3 DNA reads TGTGCCAGCAGCTTGGCTGGAGTAGGTACCGGGGAGCTGTTTTTT. Translation gives CASSLAGVGTGELFF.

The rearrangement uses TRBV11-2 and TRBJ2-3; 7 bases fit TRBD1. V lost 1 base and J lost 2; bases outside the gene matches: 6. This CDR3 has 16 amino acids. Germline CDR1 reads SGHAT; CDR2 reads FQNNGV. The CDR3 region is CASSLVIQGPTDTQYF. The CDR3 DNA is TGTGCCAGCAGCTTAGTGATACAGGGGCCCACAGATACGCAGTATTTT.

The V and J genes are TRBV4-1 and TRBJ2-5; D is perhaps TRBD2 (6 bases). This CDR3 has 14 residues. V was clipped by 3 bases and J by 4 bases, with 12 bases between them. Germline values: CDR1 MGHRA, CDR2 YSYEKL. The CDR3: CASSHGGAGETQYF. Written as DNA, the CDR3 is TGCGCCAGCAGCCATGGGGGAGCGGGAGAGACCCAGTACTTC.

This clone was observed a single time. V gene TRBV29-1 combines with J gene TRBJ1-1, with TRBD1 identical over 9 bases. The V gene end was trimmed by 4 bases and the J gene end by 4 bases; junction bases not matched to a gene: 10. This CDR3 has 15 amino acids. Germline lookup yields CDR1 SQVTM and CDR2 ANQGSEA. The CDR3 DNA reads as TGCAGCGTTGCCGGGGGACAGGGTAGTGGCACTGAAGCTTTCTTT. It specifies CSVAGGQGSGTEAFF.

The chain combines TRBV7-3 with TRBJ2-7, with a tentative D call TRBD1 (6 bases). The V end lost 2 bases, the J end lost 4 bases, and 12 bases lay between the germline ends. This CDR3 spans 14 amino acids. Germline loops: CDR1 SGHTA, CDR2 FQGTGA. The CDR3 region is CASSLDGTTYEQYF. CDR3 in DNA: TGTGCCAGCAGCTTAGACGGGACAACTTACGAGCAGTACTTC. The whole variable domain, filled in from reference TRBV7-3 and TRBJ2-7, reads GAGVSQTPSNKVTEKGKYVELRCDPISGHTALYWYRQSLGQGPEFLIYFQGTGAADDSGLPNDRFFAVRPEGSVSTLKIQRTERGDSAVYLCASSLDGTTYEQYFGPGTRLTVT.

The chain uses TRBV9 and TRBJ2-7; 11 nucleotides match TRBD2. The CDR3 runs to 13 residues. The V gene end was trimmed by 3 bases and the J gene end by 8 bases; junction bases not matched to a gene: 4. Germline assignment: CDR1 SGDLS and CDR2 YYNGEE. In nucleotides, the CDR3 is TGTGCCAGCAGCGGGGCTAGCGGGGGGAAGCAGTACTTC. It specifies CASSGASGGKQYF. The full variable domain, with the rest looked up from reference TRBV9 and TRBJ2-7, is DSGVTQTPKHLITATGQRVTLRCSPRSGDLSVYWYQQSLDQGLQFLIQYYNGEERAKGNILERFSAQQFPDLHSELNLSSLELGDSALYFCASSGASGGKQYFGPGTRLTVT.

This sequence joins TRBV27 and TRBJ1-2; 11 nucleotides agree with TRBD1. V lost 6 bases and J lost 8; bases outside the gene matches: 8. The CDR3 has 14 residues. In germline, CDR1 is MNHEY, CDR2 SMNVEV (reference sequence). CDR3 sequence (DNA): TGTGCCAGCAGCCAAGGACAGGGGGCGATCGGCTACACCTTC. This sequence encodes CASSQGQGAIGYTF.

V is TRBV28 and J is TRBJ2-2; TRBD2 is a possible D gene (6 bases). This CDR3 region has 16 residues. The V end lost 3 bases, the J end lost 1 base, and 12 bases lay between the germline ends. The germline V gene encodes CDR1 MDHEN and CDR2 SYDVKM. The CDR3 reads CASSLHLGGNTGELFF. CDR3 nucleotides: TGTGCCAGCAGTTTGCATTTGGGGGGGAACACCGGGGAGCTGTTTTTT.

The CDR3 nucleotides read TGTGCCAGCAGTGCAAATCCCGGGACAGGATACGAGCAGTACTTC. Its translation is CASSANPGTGYEQYF. The rearrangement links TRBV6-1 to TRBJ2-7; the match to TRBD1 covers 8 bases. CDR3 length equals 15 residues. V gave up 4 bases and J gave up 4 bases; unmatched junction bases: 9. CDR1 and CDR2 from the germline V gene are MNHNS and SASEGT.

CDR3: CASSGVAVVSEQYF. The CDR3 bases are TGTGCCAGCAGTGGGGTAGCGGTGGTCTCCGAGCAGTACTTC. This chain joins TRBV2 and TRBJ2-7, with D perhaps matching TRBD2 (6 bases). CDR1 and CDR2 from the germline V gene are SNHLY and FYNNEI. V lost 4 bases, J lost 6 bases, and 16 bases lay in between. This CDR3 has 14 residues. Based on the CDR3 plus reference TRBV2 and TRBJ2-7, the full variable domain is EPEVTQTPSHQVTQMGQEVILRCVPISNHLYFYWYRQILGQKVEFLVSFYNNEISEKSEIFDDQFSVERPDGSNFTLKIRSTKLEDSAMYFCASSGVAVVSEQYFGPGTRLTVT.

This chain connects TRBV11-2 to TRBJ2-7; D call uncertain. CDR1 is SGHAT, CDR2 FQNNGV, per germline. Trimming removed 1 base at V and 9 bases at J, with 13 bases between. The CDR3 is 13 amino acids. The CDR3 DNA sequence: TGTGCCAGCAGCTTAGTCCCGACGTGGCCGCAGTACTTC. Translating gives CASSLVPTWPQYF.

The chain is built from TRBV5-1 and TRBJ2-1, with TRBD2 as a possible D gene (7 bases). Looked up from germline, CDR1 is SGHRS and CDR2 is YFSETQ. This CDR3 has 15 residues. V was cut by 0 bases and J by 9 bases, with 16 bases left in between. CDR3: CASSLVGEGESEQFF. In nucleotides, the CDR3 is TGCGCCAGCAGCTTGGTCGGGGAGGGGGAGAGTGAGCAGTTCTTC.

This chain joins TRBV5-1 and TRBJ2-5; 7 positions match TRBD1. The trim removed 3 bases at V and 3 bases at J, leaving 8 bases unmatched. The CDR3 length is 15 residues. Germline V gene data show CDR1 as SGHRS and CDR2 as YFSETQ. The CDR3 protein is CASSYGTDTKETQYF. CDR3 DNA: TGCGCCAGCAGCTACGGGACAGATACGAAAGAGACCCAGTACTTC.

The V call is TRBV7-9, the J call TRBJ1-4; D ambiguous. The CDR3 extends over 15 amino acids. Germline values: CDR1 SEHNR, CDR2 FQNEAQ (reference sequence). Trimming took off 5 bases at V and 7 bases at J, with 17 bases between the two ends. The DNA of the CDR3 is TGTGCCAGCAGCCCGGCCAATAGATTTGGTGAAAAACTGTTTTTT. Translated: CASSPANRFGEKLFF.

The rearrangement uses TRBV11-3 and TRBJ2-7; D perhaps matches TRBD1 (5 bases). The V end lost 0 bases, the J end lost 7 bases, and 10 bases lay between the germline ends. Germline CDR1 SGHNT, CDR2 YENEEA. This CDR3 has 13 residues. In DNA, the CDR3 is TGTGCCAGCAGCTTAGAACAGGCAAAGGAGCAGTACTTC. It codes for CASSLEQAKEQYF. The full variable domain, in which reference TRBV11-3 and TRBJ2-7 provide the parts outside the CDR3, is EAGVVQSPRYKIIEKKQPVAFWCNPISGHNTLYWYLQNLGQGPELLIRYENEEAVDDSQLPKDRFSAERLKGVDSTLKIQPAELGDSAVYLCASSLEQAKEQYFGPGTRLTVT.

The rearrangement links TRBV9 to TRBJ2-1; TRBD2 might be the D (6 bases). V gave up 0 bases and J gave up 0 bases, with 7 bases separating them. The length of the CDR3 is 15 residues. CDR1 and CDR2 from the germline V gene are SGDLS and YYNGEE. CDR3 residues: CASSVAAGSYNEQFF. The CDR3 DNA reads TGTGCCAGCAGCGTAGCAGCGGGCTCCTACAATGAGCAGTTCTTC.